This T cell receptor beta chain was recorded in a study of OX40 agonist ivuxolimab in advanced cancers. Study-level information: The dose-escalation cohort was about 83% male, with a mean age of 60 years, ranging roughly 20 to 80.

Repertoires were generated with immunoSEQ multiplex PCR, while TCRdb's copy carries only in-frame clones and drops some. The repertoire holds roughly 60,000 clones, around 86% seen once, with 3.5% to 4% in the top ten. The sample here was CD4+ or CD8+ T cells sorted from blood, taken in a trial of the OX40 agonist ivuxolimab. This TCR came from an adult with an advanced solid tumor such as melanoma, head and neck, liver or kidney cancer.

CDR3 coding DNA: TGTGCCAGTAGTATAAGGGGGTTGGCGGCCATCGAGAACTATGGCTACACCTTC. This translates into CASSIRGLAAIENYGYTF. The chain carries TRBV19 and TRBJ1-2; the D gene is possibly TRBD1 (6 bases). This CDR3 is 18 amino acids long. V was pared by 2 bases and J by 2 bases, with 21 bases between. Germline-derived CDR1 and CDR2 are LNHDA and SQIVND (reference sequence).